The source of this T cell receptor beta chain is a study of blood T cell repertoires in COVID-19. Background on the study: The cDNA or gDNA used as material had been derived from T cells, B-cell-depleted T cells, or PBMCs.

Per the original data handling: Amplification of reference gene primers was used by the study to estimate nucleated cell counts. Assay: immunoSEQ multiplex PCR; the TCRdb copy retains only in-frame clones and omits some. The DNA was the basis for D and trimming; V, J and clone size are from that table. The sample lists about 22,000 clones, about 80% occurring once. Material: peripheral blood. The TCR comes from a man between 70 and 80 years old with acute or convalescent COVID-19.

The CDR3 sequence is CASSRQGSNEQFF. The CDR3 DNA is TGTGCCAGTAGTAGACAGGGAAGCAATGAGCAGTTCTTC. V and J are TRBV19 and TRBJ2-1; 7 nucleotides align to TRBD1. Trimming took 4 bases from V and 6 from J; bases not matched to a gene: 3. The CDR3 consists of 13 residues. CDR1 is LNHDA, CDR2 SQIVND, per germline (reference sequence).